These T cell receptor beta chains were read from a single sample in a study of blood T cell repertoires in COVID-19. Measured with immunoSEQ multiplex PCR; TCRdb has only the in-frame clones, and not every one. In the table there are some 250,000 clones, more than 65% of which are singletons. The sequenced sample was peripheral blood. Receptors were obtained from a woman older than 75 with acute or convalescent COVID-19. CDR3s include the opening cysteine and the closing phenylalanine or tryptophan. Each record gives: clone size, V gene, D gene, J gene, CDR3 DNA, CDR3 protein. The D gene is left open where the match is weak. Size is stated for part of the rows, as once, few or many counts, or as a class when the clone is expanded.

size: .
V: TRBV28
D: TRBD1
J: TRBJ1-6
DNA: TGTGCCAGCAGTTTCCAGACAGGGGCGAAGAATTCACCCCTCCACTTT
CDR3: CASSFQTGAKNSPLHF

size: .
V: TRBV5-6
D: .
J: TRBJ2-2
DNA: TGTGCCAGCAGCCCACTTCCCTCCGGGGAGCTGTTTTTT
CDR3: CASSPLPSGELFF

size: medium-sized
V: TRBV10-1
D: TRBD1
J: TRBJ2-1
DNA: TGCGCCAGCAGTGAGTCGGGACAGGGTGATGAGCAGTTCTTC
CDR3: CASSESGQGDEQFF

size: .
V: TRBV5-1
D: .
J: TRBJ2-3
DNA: TGCGCCAGCAGCTTGGGGGCCCTCAGCACAGATACGCAGTATTTT
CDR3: CASSLGALSTDTQYF

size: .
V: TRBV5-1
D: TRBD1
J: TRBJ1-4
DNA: TGCGCCAGCAGCTTGGAGGGACAGGGCGGGAATGAAAAACTGTTTTTT
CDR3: CASSLEGQGGNEKLFF

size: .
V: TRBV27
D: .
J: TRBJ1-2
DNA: TGTGCCAGCAGATCCGCACAGGACTATGGCTACACCTTC
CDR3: CASRSAQDYGYTF

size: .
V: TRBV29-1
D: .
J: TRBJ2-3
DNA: TGCAGCGTTGAGAAGACAGATACAGATACGCAGTATTTT
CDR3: CSVEKTDTDTQYF

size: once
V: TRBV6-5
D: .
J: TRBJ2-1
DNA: TGTGCCAGCTCGAGGACAGCCTACAATGAGCAGTTCTTC
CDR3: CASSRTAYNEQFF

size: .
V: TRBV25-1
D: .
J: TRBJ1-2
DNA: TGTGCCAGCAGTGATAGGGGTCGGTTGTCTGGCTACACCTTC
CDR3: CASSDRGRLSGYTF

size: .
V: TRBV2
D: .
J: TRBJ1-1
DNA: TGTGCCAGCAGTGAACGATCTGAGGTCGGGTCTAACACTGAAGCTTTCTTT
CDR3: CASSERSEVGSNTEAFF

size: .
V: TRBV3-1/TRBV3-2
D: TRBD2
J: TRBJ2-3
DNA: TGTGCCAGCAGCCACCTACAACTAGCGGGAGGAACAGATACGCAGTATTTT
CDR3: CASSHLQLAGGTDTQYF

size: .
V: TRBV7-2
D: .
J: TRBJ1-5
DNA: TGTGCCAGCAGCTTGGGGGGTAGCAGCAATCAGCCCCAGCATTTT
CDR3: CASSLGGSSNQPQHF

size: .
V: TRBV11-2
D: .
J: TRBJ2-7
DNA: TGTGCCAGCAGCCCCCAGATTGACAGGAAGTACTACGAGCAGTACTTC
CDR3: CASSPQIDRKYYEQYF

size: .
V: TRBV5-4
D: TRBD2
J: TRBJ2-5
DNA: TGTGCCAGCAGCGACGGACTAGCGGGGAAAGAGACCCAGTACTTC
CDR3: CASSDGLAGKETQYF

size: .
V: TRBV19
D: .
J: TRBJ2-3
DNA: TGTGCCAGTAGTGCGGGGAGAGGCTTCACAGATACGCAGTATTTT
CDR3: CASSAGRGFTDTQYF

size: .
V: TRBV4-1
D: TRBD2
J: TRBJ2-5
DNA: TGCGCCAGCAGCCAAGATTCGCGGGGGGAGGAGACCCAGTACTTC
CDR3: CASSQDSRGEETQYF

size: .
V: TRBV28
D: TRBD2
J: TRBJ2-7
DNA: TGTGCCAGCAGGTGGGGTTGGGGGGGATCGGTATACGAGCAGTACTTC
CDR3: CASRWGWGGSVYEQYF

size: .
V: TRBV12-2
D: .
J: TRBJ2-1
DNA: TGTGCAAGTCGCTTACTGGACAGTTACAATGAGCAGTTCTTC
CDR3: CASRLLDSYNEQFF

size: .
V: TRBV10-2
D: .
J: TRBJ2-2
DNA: TGCGCCAGCAGAGGGGACTTGCGGACCGGGGAGCTGTTTTTT
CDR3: CASRGDLRTGELFF

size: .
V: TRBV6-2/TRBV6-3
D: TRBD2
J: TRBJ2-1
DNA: TGTGCCAGCAGTGATGTCCCAGCGGGAGGCGGCAATGAGCAGTTCTTC
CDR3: CASSDVPAGGGNEQFF

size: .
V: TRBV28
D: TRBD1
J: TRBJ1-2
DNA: TGTGCCAGCCAGGACAGGTTCTATGGCTACACCTTC
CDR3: CASQDRFYGYTF

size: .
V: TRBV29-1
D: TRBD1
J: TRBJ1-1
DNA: TGCAGCGTTGCGCGGACAGGGTTGGCTTTCTTT
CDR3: CSVARTGLAFF

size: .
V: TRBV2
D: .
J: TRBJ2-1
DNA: TGTGCCAGCGAAGAGGTCTACAATGAGCAGTTCTTC
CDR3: CASEEVYNEQFF

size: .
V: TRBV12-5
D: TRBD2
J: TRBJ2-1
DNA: TGTGCTAGTGAATCCGGGACTAGCGGATACAATGAGCAGTTCTTC
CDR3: CASESGTSGYNEQFF

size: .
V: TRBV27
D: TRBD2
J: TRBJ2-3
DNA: TGTGCCAGCAGTCCGGGACTAGCGGGAGGTGATACGCAGTATTTT
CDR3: CASSPGLAGGDTQYF

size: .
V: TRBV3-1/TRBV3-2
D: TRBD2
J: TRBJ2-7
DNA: TGTGCCAGCAGCCCCCTAGCGGGGGGCTTCGAGCAGTACTTC
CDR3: CASSPLAGGFEQYF

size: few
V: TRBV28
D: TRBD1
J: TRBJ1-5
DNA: TGTGCCAGCAGGGGAGGGACAGGGATTGAGCCCCAGCATTTT
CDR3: CASRGGTGIEPQHF

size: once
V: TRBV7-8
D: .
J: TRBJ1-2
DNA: TGTGCCAGCAGCCCAGGCGGGGGAGCCGGTGGCTACACCTTC
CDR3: CASSPGGGAGGYTF

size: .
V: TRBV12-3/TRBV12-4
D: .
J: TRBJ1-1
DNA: TGTGCCAGCACCCCCTACTGGAACACTGAAGCTTTCTTT
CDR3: CASTPYWNTEAFF

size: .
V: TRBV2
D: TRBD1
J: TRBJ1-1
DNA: TGTGCCAGCAGTGTCAGGGGGCGGAACACTGAAGCTTTCTTT
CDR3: CASSVRGRNTEAFF

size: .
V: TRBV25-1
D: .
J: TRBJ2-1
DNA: TGTGCCAGCAGTATATTTAGTGAGCAGTTCTTC
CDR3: CASSIFSEQFF

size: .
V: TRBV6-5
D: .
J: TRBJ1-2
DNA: TGTGCCAGCCCCCGGGGTGGGCAAAGAGAGGGCTACACCTTC
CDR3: CASPRGGQREGYTF

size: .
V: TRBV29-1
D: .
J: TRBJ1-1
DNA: TGCAGCGTTGTGGGGGACACCTTATCGAACACTGAAGCTTTCTTT
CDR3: CSVVGDTLSNTEAFF

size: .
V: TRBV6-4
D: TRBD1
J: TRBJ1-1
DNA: TGTGCCAGCAGCACGGGACAGGGGAGTCTCACTGAAGCTTTCTTT
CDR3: CASSTGQGSLTEAFF

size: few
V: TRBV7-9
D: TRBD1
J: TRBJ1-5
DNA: TGTGCCAGCAGCTTAGGGACAGGTAATCAGCCCCAGCATTTT
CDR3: CASSLGTGNQPQHF

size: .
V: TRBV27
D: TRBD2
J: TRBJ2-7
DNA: TGTGCCAGCAGCCTCGGACTAGCGGGAAGCTCCTACGAGCAGTACTTC
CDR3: CASSLGLAGSSYEQYF

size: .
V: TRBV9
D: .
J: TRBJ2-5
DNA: TGTGCCAGCGCGACAGCCCAAGAGACCCAGTACTTC
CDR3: CASATAQETQYF

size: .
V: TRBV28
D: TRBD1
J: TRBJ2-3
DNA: TGTGCCAGCAGTGGGTGGACAGGGAGGACAGATACGCAGTATTTT
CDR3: CASSGWTGRTDTQYF

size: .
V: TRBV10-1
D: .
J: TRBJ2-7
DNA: TGCGCCAGCGGTATATTTTTTAGCGGAGCTTCCTACGAGCAGTACTTC
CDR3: CASGIFFSGASYEQYF

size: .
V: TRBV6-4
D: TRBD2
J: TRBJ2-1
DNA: TGTGCCAGCAGTGACTCGGGACTAGCGGGAGTAAATGAGCAGTTCTTC
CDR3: CASSDSGLAGVNEQFF

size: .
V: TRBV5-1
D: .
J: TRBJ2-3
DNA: TGCGCCAGCAGCTTGCGCTTTGAGGCCACAGATACGCAGTATTTT
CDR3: CASSLRFEATDTQYF

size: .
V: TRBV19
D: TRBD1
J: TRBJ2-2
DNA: TGTGCCAGTAGCAAAGGGACAGGGGACACCGGGGAGCTGTTTTTT
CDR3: CASSKGTGDTGELFF

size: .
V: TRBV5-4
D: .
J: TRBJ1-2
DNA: TGTGCCAGCAGTAGGCAGGGGAGTTACCTGGGTGGCTACACCTTC
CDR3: CASSRQGSYLGGYTF

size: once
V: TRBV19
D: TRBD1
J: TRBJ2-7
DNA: TGTGCCAGTAGTACCCTGACAGGGGGTCCCTACGAGCAGTACTTC
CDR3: CASSTLTGGPYEQYF

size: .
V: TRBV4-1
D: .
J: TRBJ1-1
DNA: TGCGCCAGCAGCCAATTTCAGGGGCAGAACACTGAAGCTTTCTTT
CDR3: CASSQFQGQNTEAFF

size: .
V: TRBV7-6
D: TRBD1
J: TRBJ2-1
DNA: TGTGCCAGCAGCCTCGGGACAGGCCTCTCCTACAATGAGCAGTTCTTC
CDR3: CASSLGTGLSYNEQFF

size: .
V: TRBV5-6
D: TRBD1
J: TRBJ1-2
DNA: TGTGCCAGCAGCCCACAGGGGGCGAGCTATGGCTACACCTTC
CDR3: CASSPQGASYGYTF

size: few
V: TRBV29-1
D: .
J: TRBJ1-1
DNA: TGCAGCGTTACAAAGTCAGGGGCGAACACTGAAGCTTTCTTT
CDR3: CSVTKSGANTEAFF

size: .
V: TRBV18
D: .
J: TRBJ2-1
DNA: TGTGCCAGCTCACCAGATCAGGTGTCGGATGAGCAGTTCTTC
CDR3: CASSPDQVSDEQFF

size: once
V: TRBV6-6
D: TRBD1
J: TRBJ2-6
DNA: TGTGCCAGCAGTTACTCGACAGGGACTGGGGCCAACGTCCTGACTTTC
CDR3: CASSYSTGTGANVLTF

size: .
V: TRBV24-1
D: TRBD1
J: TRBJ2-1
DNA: TGTGCCACCAGTGATTGGGGGACAGGGAGGTACAATGAGCAGTTCTTC
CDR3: CATSDWGTGRYNEQFF

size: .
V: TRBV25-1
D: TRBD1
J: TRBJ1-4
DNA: TGTGCCAGCAACGAGGGGACAGGGGATGAAAAACTGTTTTTT
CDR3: CASNEGTGDEKLFF

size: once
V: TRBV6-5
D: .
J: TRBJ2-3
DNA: TGTGCCAGCACACTGCAGGGTAACACAGATACGCAGTATTTT
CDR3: CASTLQGNTDTQYF

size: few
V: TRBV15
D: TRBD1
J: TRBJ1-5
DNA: TGTGCCACCAGCAGTCCTCACAGGGGAGGCAATCAGCCCCAGCATTTT
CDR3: CATSSPHRGGNQPQHF

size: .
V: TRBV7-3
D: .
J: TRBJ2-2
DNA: TGTGCCAGCAGCTTACGCAGCGGGGAGCTGTTTTTT
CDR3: CASSLRSGELFF

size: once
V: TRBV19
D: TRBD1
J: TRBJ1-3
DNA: TGTGCCAGTAGTCCCTCCCGGGACAGCTCCTCTGGAAACACCATATATTTT
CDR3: CASSPSRDSSSGNTIYF

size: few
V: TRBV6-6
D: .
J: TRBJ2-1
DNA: TGTGCCAGCACCCTAATGGGGCAGGGCGATGAGCAGTTCTTC
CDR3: CASTLMGQGDEQFF

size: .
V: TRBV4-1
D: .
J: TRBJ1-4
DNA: TGCGCCAGCAGCCAAGGCACATTATGGGGACAAACAGAAGAAAAACTGTTTTTT
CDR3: CASSQGTLWGQTEEKLFF

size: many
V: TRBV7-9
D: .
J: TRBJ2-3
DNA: TGTGCCAGCAGCTTAGGACACCCAGTTCCACCTAGCACAGATACGCAGTATTTT
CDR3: CASSLGHPVPPSTDTQYF

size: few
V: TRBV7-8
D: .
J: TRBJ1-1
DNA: TGTGCCAGCAGTTCGGGGTTCATGAACACTGAAGCTTTCTTT
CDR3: CASSSGFMNTEAFF